This TCR beta chain was identified in a study of blood T cell repertoires in COVID-19. As for the study in general: Sources were T cells, B-cell-depleted T cells, or PBMCs; the material itself was cDNA or gDNA.

CDR3 length: 13 residues. Germline loops: CDR1 ENHRY, CDR2 SYGVKD. Trimming removed 7 bases from V and 5 bases from J; junction bases left unmatched: 5. Method: immunoSEQ multiplex PCR; TCRdb's copy keeps in-frame clones and lacks some. The sample consists of roughly 300,000 clones, roughly 80% of them appearing once. The clonotype comes from a human donor with COVID-19, enrolled during active disease. The donor label of this sample is uncertain. Sequenced input: peripheral blood. The V call is TRBV10-3, the J call TRBJ2-7; 10 bases align to TRBD2. The CDR3 DNA reads TGTGCCATCACTAGCGGGAGTGACGACGAGCAGTACTTC. It encodes CAITSGSDDEQYF.